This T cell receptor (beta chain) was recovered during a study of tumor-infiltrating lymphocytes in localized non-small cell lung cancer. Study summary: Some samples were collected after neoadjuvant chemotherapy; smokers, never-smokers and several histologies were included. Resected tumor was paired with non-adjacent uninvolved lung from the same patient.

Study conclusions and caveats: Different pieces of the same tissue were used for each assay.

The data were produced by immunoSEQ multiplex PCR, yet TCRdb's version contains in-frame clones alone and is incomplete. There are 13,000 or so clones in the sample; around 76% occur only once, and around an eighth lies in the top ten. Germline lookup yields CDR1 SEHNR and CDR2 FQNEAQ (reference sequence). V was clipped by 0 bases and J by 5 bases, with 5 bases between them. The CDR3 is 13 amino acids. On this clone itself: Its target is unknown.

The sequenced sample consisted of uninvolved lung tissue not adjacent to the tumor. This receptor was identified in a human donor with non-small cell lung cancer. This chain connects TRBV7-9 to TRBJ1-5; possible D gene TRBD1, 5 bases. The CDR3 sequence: CASSLAGDQPQHF. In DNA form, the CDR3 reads TGTGCCAGCAGCTTAGCGGGGGATCAGCCCCAGCATTTT.